This TCR beta chain derives from a study of cytomegalovirus exposure and HLA in healthy donors (dated by TCRdb to the late 2010s). About the study as a whole: A later analysis indicated that the 130 or so validation repertoires were generated on the platform also employed for the approximately 700 repertoires of the first cohort. To predict cytomegalovirus infection status, the study combined high-throughput TCR immunosequencing, statistical association of individual TCRs with disease status, and machine learning. Along with the approximately 620-subject first cohort, a separate validation cohort of more than 90 different subjects was used. The study was designed to test whether signatures of past pathogen exposure could be identified by cataloging public T cell receptors.

On the study overall, not on this receptor specifically: The classifier was reported to diagnose cytomegalovirus status with high specificity and sensitivity in both the original cohort and the validation cohort. A few of the identified cytomegalovirus-associated TCR beta chains were confirmed in vitro to be specific for cytomegalovirus antigens. A later analysis lacked HLA typing for the validation cohort, so it scored co-occurrence in that cohort across all 120 repertoires. It was suggested by the authors that the approach could potentially be generalized to other disease states and immunological phenotypes. Of the cluster scores, roughly 95% were above 0 in a later analysis, which found that TCRs clustered in the first cohort also tended to co-occur in the 90 to 150 validation repertoires. Most TCR sequences were seen in very few donors, while some public TCRs were found in many individuals. The study listed 164 TCR beta chains as associated with cytomegalovirus.

A note on this clone: No cognate antigen has been identified for it. Per-base quality was not reported, and no clone a single base away is much larger than it.

The donors were included in the validation cohort of roughly 120 subjects, a group kept apart from the roughly 610-subject first cohort. The method behind the library was the immunoSEQ multiplex PCR assay. Turning to the authors' computational methods: A statistical classification framework was built to diagnose cytomegalovirus status from the catalog of TCR beta chain sequences. TCRdb carries this immuneACCESS record with in-frame sequences only. Its versions omit some clonotypes, under half of them owing to an unresolved V gene in the studies checked, with the rest unexplained. The D gene and trimming were derived from the DNA, and the V and J assignments and clone size from that table. Counted in this sample were some 250,000 clones; around 89% of them appeared once. Clones ranked in the top ten supply less than 0.4% of the sample. CDR1 and CDR2, looked up from the germline V gene, are SGHTA and FQGNSA. The CDR3 spans 19 residues, from the cysteine through the phenylalanine. Kept here is only the CDR3 DNA, which spans 57 bases and is read in frame from base 1. Germline trimming: 1 base from V, 1 base from J; junction bases outside gene matches: 9.

The chain joins TRBV7-2 to TRBJ1-5, with 11 bases aligning to TRBD1. The sample taken for sequencing was PBMCs. This sequence was found in a young woman in good health and CMV-seronegative. The nucleotides are TGTGCCAGCAGCTTAGTGGGGGACAGGGGGATCATAAGCAATCAGCCCCAGCATTTT. The resulting protein is CASSLVGDRGIISNQPQHF. The reference TRBV7-2 and TRBJ1-5 proteins fill in what lies around the CDR3, so the full variable domain reads GAGVSQSPSNKVTEKGKDVELRCDPISGHTALYWYRQSLGQGLEFLIYFQGNSAPDKSGLPSDRFSAERTGGSVSTLTIQRTQQEDSAVYLCASSLVGDRGIISNQPQHFGDGTRLSIL.